The 15 T cell receptor beta chains presented below share a single source sample, sequenced in a study of identical twins. TCRdb re-derived calls from the 5' RACE reads in MiXCR, one entry per CDR3 protein. This table has around 370,000 distinct CDR3 sequences, approximately 10% appearing once. The sample consisted of naive T cells sorted from blood. These receptors originate from a woman in her forties or fifties in good health.

V usage is TRBV11-2 and J usage is TRBJ2-1; D gene ambiguous. The CDR3 has 14 residues. From germline, CDR1 is SGHAT and CDR2 FQNNGV. The V end lost 1 base, the J end lost 9 bases, and 13 bases lay between the germline ends. DNA for the CDR3: TGTGCCAGCAGCTTAGGGCCCACTGGTGGTGAGCAGTTCTTC. Protein product: CASSLGPTGGEQFF.

This clonotype was seen a few times. This sequence joins TRBV5-1 and TRBJ2-5; 10 bases line up with TRBD2. This CDR3 contains 14 residues. The V and J ends lost 3 bases and 3 bases, in that order; junction bases with no gene match: 2. Germline V lookup: CDR1 SGHRS, CDR2 YFSETQ. CDR3 sequence (DNA): TGCGCCAGCAGCTCTAGCGGGAGTGAAGAGACCCAGTACTTC. Its protein is CASSSSGSEETQYF.

This clonotype occurred many times. This rearrangement joins TRBV20-1 to TRBJ2-2, with D possibly being TRBD1 (5 bases). The length of the CDR3 is 14 residues. Germline V gene sequence: CDR1 DFQATT, CDR2 SNEGSKA (reference sequence). The V gene lost 2 bases and the J gene lost 6 bases, with 13 bases spanning the gap. CDR3 nucleotides: TGCAGTGCTAGACCCGACAGCGCCCCCGGGGAGCTGTTTTTT. It specifies CSARPDSAPGELFF.

CDR3 bases: TGTGCCAGCAAAGGGGACCACTCCTACAATGAGCAGTTCTTC. This gives the protein CASKGDHSYNEQFF. V is TRBV27 and J is TRBJ2-1; D may match TRBD1 or TRBD2 (5 bases each). V gave up 7 bases and J gave up 0 bases, with 10 bases separating them. The germline V gene has CDR1 MNHEY and CDR2 SMNVEV (reference sequence). The CDR3 is made up of 14 amino acids.

The table lists this clonotype with a few counts. The V call is TRBV2, the J call TRBJ2-3, with D unclear. The CDR3 extends over 12 amino acids. Trimming took 6 bases from V and 2 from J, leaving 6 bases between them. The germline V gene has CDR1 SNHLY and CDR2 FYNNEI. The CDR3 nucleotides read TGTGCCAGCAGGCGCATCACAGATACGCAGTATTTT. This codes for CASRRITDTQYF.

The chain couples TRBV6-2 or TRBV6-3 to TRBJ2-2, with D possibly matching TRBD2 (5 bases). This CDR3 has 14 amino acids. Germline-derived CDR1 and CDR2 are MNHEY and SVGEGT. Trimming cost V 2 bases and J 6 bases, with 10 bases left between them. The CDR3 is CASSYTRGAGELFF. The CDR3 DNA follows: TGTGCCAGCAGTTACACTCGGGGTGCCGGGGAGCTGTTTTTT.

This clonotype was observed at least ten times. The chain has TRBV5-1 and TRBJ1-1, with a tentative D call TRBD1 (5 bases). The CDR3 has 14 residues. Germline values: CDR1 SGHRS, CDR2 YFSETQ. The V and J ends lost 6 bases and 0 bases respectively, with 12 bases between them. In nucleotides, the CDR3 is TGCGCCAGCAATAGCGGGGGTGTGAACACTGAAGCTTTCTTT. Protein product: CASNSGGVNTEAFF.

The genes are TRBV7-9 and TRBJ2-1; D possibly corresponds to TRBD2 (6 bases). Germline CDR1 is SEHNR and CDR2 is FQNEAQ (reference sequence). The CDR3 has 16 amino acids. V was shortened by 1 base and J by 5 bases, with 15 bases between the two germline ends. The CDR3 DNA reads TGTGCCAGCAGCTTAGTGACCGGGACGGGAGACAATGAGCAGTTCTTC. Amino acid sequence: CASSLVTGTGDNEQFF.

The rearrangement joins TRBV12-3 or TRBV12-4 to TRBJ2-5; 7 nucleotides line up with TRBD2. Trimming at V came to 3 bases and at J to 3 bases, leaving 10 bases not matched to a gene. The CDR3 runs 16 residues. The CDR3 DNA reads as TGTGCCAGCAGTTTCCTGCTTCTAGCGGAGAAAGAGACCCAGTACTTC. It is translated as CASSFLLLAEKETQYF.

The chain couples TRBV2 to TRBJ2-1, with 10 bases that match TRBD2. From germline, CDR1 is SNHLY and CDR2 FYNNEI. The CDR3 has 15 amino acids. With V trimmed by 6 bases and J by 6 bases, 8 bases remained unmatched. The CDR3 DNA sequence: TGTGCCAGCAGCCAAGCGGGAGGGGGGTTCAATGAGCAGTTCTTC. It encodes CASSQAGGGFNEQFF. Filled out from reference TRBV2 and TRBJ2-1, the complete variable domain reads EPEVTQTPSHQVTQMGQEVILRCVPISNHLYFYWYRQILGQKVEFLVSFYNNEISEKSEIFDDQFSVERPDGSNFTLKIRSTKLEDSAMYFCASSQAGGGFNEQFFGPGTRLTVL.

In its sample, this clonotype was seen many times. This rearrangement joins TRBV6-5 to TRBJ2-1, with 11 bases that match TRBD2. Germline V gives CDR1 MNHEY, CDR2 SVGAGI. Germline trimming cut 5 bases from V and 5 bases from J; bases unmatched to any gene: 11. The CDR3 has 17 residues. CDR3 amino acids: CASSPLAGGGGHNEQFF. The CDR3 region has the DNA TGTGCCAGCAGTCCTTTAGCGGGAGGGGGGGGCCACAATGAGCAGTTCTTC.

The table lists this clonotype with a few counts. The J gene is TRBJ2-5, the V gene TRBV5-1; D is unclear. Germline V gene data show CDR1 as SGHRS and CDR2 as YFSETQ. Between the trimmed V and J ends, which lost 4 bases and 4 bases, there was a span of 20 bases. The CDR3 covers 16 residues. The CDR3 sequence is CASSRWTRPSAETQYF. The CDR3, as DNA: TGCGCCAGCAGCCGATGGACCCGGCCGTCAGCAGAGACCCAGTACTTC.

This clonotype was observed a few times. V is TRBV25-1 and J is TRBJ2-1; D may be TRBD2 (6 bases). CDR3 size: 13 residues. From germline, CDR1 is MGHDK and CDR2 SYGVNS. V dropped 3 bases and J dropped 8 bases, with 11 bases sitting between them. The chain's CDR3 is CASSDSGSYEQFF. In DNA, the CDR3 is TGTGCCAGCAGTGATTCCGGGAGCTATGAGCAGTTCTTC.

This chain links TRBV30 with TRBJ1-1; D is unclear. V was pared by 2 bases and J by 6 bases, with 10 bases between. The CDR3 contains 12 residues. Germline loops: CDR1 GTSNPN, CDR2 SVGIG (reference sequence). The CDR3 spells CAWSNSFAEAFF. The CDR3 nucleotides read TGTGCCTGGAGTAACTCGTTCGCTGAAGCTTTCTTT.

Only a few counts were recorded for this clonotype. The chain uses TRBV5-1 and TRBJ2-1; TRBD2 matches at 9 bases. The CDR3 extends over 15 amino acids. Germline CDR1 is SGHRS and CDR2 is YFSETQ. Unmatched junction bases numbered 9, after V lost 4 bases and J lost 7 bases. The CDR3, as DNA: TGCGCCAGCAGCACCGGGACTAGCCAAATTAATGAGCAGTTCTTC. Protein product: CASSTGTSQINEQFF.